These T cell receptor beta chains were read from a single sample in a study of blood T cell repertoires in COVID-19. Method: immunoSEQ multiplex PCR; TCRdb's copy keeps in-frame clones and lacks some. Of roughly 230,000 clones listed, approximately 82% are singletons. Sequences were obtained from peripheral blood. Source of these receptors: a woman of 80 years or more with acute or convalescent COVID-19. CDR3s include the opening cysteine and the closing phenylalanine or tryptophan. A D gene is named only where the DNA matches it firmly. Rows may omit the clone size; those that give it use once, few, many or a size class.

d_call j_call v_call clone_size cdr3_aa cdr3_nt
TRBD1 TRBJ1-4 TRBV7-8 . CASSLGQGGEKLFF TGTGCCAGCAGCTTAGGACAGGGAGGTGAAAAACTGTTTTTT
TRBD2 TRBJ2-3 TRBV19 . CASRHRLASTDTQYF TGTGCCAGCCGACACCGACTAGCTAGCACAGATACGCAGTATTTT
. TRBJ1-1 TRBV5-8 . CASSRRNPGNTEAFF TGTGCCAGCAGCCGACGTAATCCAGGGAACACTGAAGCTTTCTTT
TRBD2 TRBJ2-3 TRBV15 . CATSRDGGSTDTQYF TGTGCCACCAGCAGAGACGGGGGGAGCACAGATACGCAGTATTTT
TRBD2 TRBJ2-7 TRBV7-3 . CASSLMGGGARYEQYF TGTGCCAGCAGCTTAATGGGCGGGGGGGCCCGGTACGAGCAGTACTTC
TRBD2 TRBJ2-2 TRBV5-6 . CASSLDGPSGTGELFF TGTGCCAGCAGCTTGGATGGGCCTAGCGGCACCGGGGAGCTGTTTTTT
TRBD1 TRBJ2-3 TRBV28 . CASSPPGQGTQYF TGTGCCAGCAGTCCTCCTGGACAGGGTACGCAGTATTTT
. TRBJ1-2 TRBV15 . CATSRTPGGDYGYTF TGTGCCACCAGCAGGACCCCCGGGGGAGACTATGGCTACACCTTC
. TRBJ1-3 TRBV6-5 . CASRAGGGEGNTIYF TGTGCCAGCAGAGCCGGGGGAGGGGAAGGAAACACCATATATTTT
TRBD2 TRBJ2-7 TRBV5-1 . CASSPPGLAGVSEQYF TGCGCCAGCAGCCCTCCGGGACTAGCGGGGGTGAGCGAGCAGTACTTC
. TRBJ2-7 TRBV5-1 . CASSLAQIGEQYF TGCGCCAGCAGCTTGGCACAGATTGGGGAGCAGTACTTC
. TRBJ1-2 TRBV19 . CASSARDYGYTF TGTGCCAGTAGTGCCAGGGACTATGGCTACACCTTC
. TRBJ1-1 TRBV5-1 . CASSLGQENTEAFF TGCGCCAGCAGCTTGGGACAGGAGAACACTGAAGCTTTCTTT
. TRBJ1-1 TRBV7-3 . CASSLGLGMNTEAFF TGTGCCAGCAGCTTAGGGCTCGGCATGAACACTGAAGCTTTCTTT
TRBD1 TRBJ2-5 TRBV7-2 . CASSPGQGAGETQYF TGTGCCAGCAGCCCGGGACAGGGGGCTGGAGAGACCCAGTACTTC
TRBD1 TRBJ1-2 TRBV30 . CAWWEPGQGATPYGYTF TGTGCCTGGTGGGAACCGGGACAGGGGGCTACACCCTATGGCTACACCTTC
TRBD1 TRBJ1-4 TRBV18 . CASSSRDSSGEKLFF TGTGCCAGCTCGAGCCGGGACAGCTCGGGTGAAAAACTGTTTTTT
. TRBJ1-1 TRBV4-3 . CASSQVGNTEAFF TGCGCCAGCAGCCAAGTCGGGAACACTGAAGCTTTCTTT
. TRBJ2-2 TRBV5-4 few CASSLGGLNTGELFF TGTGCCAGCAGCTTGGGCGGGTTGAACACCGGGGAGCTGTTTTTT
. TRBJ1-2 TRBV7-9 . CASSKQVNYGYTF TGTGCCAGCAGCAAACAGGTTAACTATGGCTACACCTTC
. TRBJ1-1 TRBV7-9 . CASSLGGEGNTEAFF TGTGCCAGCAGCTTAGGGGGGGAAGGGAACACTGAAGCTTTCTTT
TRBD1 TRBJ2-3 TRBV20-1 . CSASAGGTDTQYF TGCAGTGCTAGTGCAGGGGGAACAGATACGCAGTATTTT
TRBD1 TRBJ2-7 TRBV3-1/TRBV3-2 . CASSQAGTGNEQYF TGTGCCAGCAGCCAAGCCGGGACAGGGAACGAGCAGTACTTC
TRBD1 TRBJ2-4 TRBV27 . CASSLEGAGGNIQYF TGTGCCAGCAGTTTAGAAGGCGCAGGGGGAAACATTCAGTACTTC
TRBD1 TRBJ2-5 TRBV12-3/TRBV12-4 . CASSLGQGETQYF TGTGCCAGCAGTTTGGGACAGGGAGAGACCCAGTACTTC
. TRBJ1-2 TRBV12-3/TRBV12-4 . CASGNTGNYGYTF TGTGCCAGCGGGAACACAGGAAACTATGGCTACACCTTC
TRBD1 TRBJ2-3 TRBV7-3 . CASSLGAQGAKDTQYF TGTGCCAGCAGCTTAGGGGCCCAGGGGGCGAAAGATACGCAGTATTTT
. TRBJ1-6 TRBV2 . CANREGSPNSPLHF TGTGCCAACCGGGAGGGTTCACCTAATTCACCCCTCCACTTT
. TRBJ2-5 TRBV2 . CASSWRGQETQYF TGTGCCAGCAGTTGGCGCGGGCAAGAGACCCAGTACTTC
. TRBJ2-2 TRBV7-6 few CASSQRGGPNTGELFF TGTGCCAGCAGCCAAAGGGGCGGACCGAACACCGGGGAGCTGTTTTTT
TRBD2 TRBJ2-5 TRBV2 . CASMAGGPQETQYF TGTGCCAGCATGGCGGGGGGACCCCAAGAGACCCAGTACTTC
. TRBJ1-5 TRBV21-1 . CASSNTGLGQPQHF TGTGCCAGCAGCAATACAGGGCTGGGTCAGCCCCAGCATTTT
TRBD2 TRBJ2-1 TRBV11-2 . CASSPGLATNEQFF TGTGCCAGCAGCCCGGGACTAGCGACCAATGAGCAGTTCTTC
. TRBJ2-7 TRBV11-3 . CASSLDPPFSYEQYF TGTGCCAGCAGCTTAGATCCTCCCTTTTCCTACGAGCAGTACTTC
TRBD2 TRBJ2-5 TRBV2 . CASSEMRGGEETQYF TGTGCCAGCAGTGAAATGCGGGGGGGCGAAGAGACCCAGTACTTC
. TRBJ1-1 TRBV5-6 . CASSSTGLNTEAFF TGTGCCAGCAGCAGCACAGGGCTGAACACTGAAGCTTTCTTT
TRBD1 TRBJ2-7 TRBV19 few CASSEQGFPFYEQYF TGTGCCAGTAGCGAACAGGGGTTTCCCTTCTACGAGCAGTACTTC
TRBD1 TRBJ1-2 TRBV10-3 once CAISEGQGIFGYTF TGTGCCATCAGTGAGGGACAGGGTATCTTTGGCTACACCTTC
. TRBJ2-7 TRBV5-4 few CASSSKSSSYEQYF TGTGCCAGCAGCTCTAAGAGTAGCTCCTACGAGCAGTACTTC
. TRBJ1-2 TRBV6-6 . CASSYPPPNYGYTF TGTGCCAGCAGTTACCCCCCTCCTAACTATGGCTACACCTTC
. TRBJ1-5 TRBV27 . CASSLSGGQPQHF TGTGCCAGCAGTTTATCTGGGGGGCAGCCCCAGCATTTT
. TRBJ2-7 TRBV5-1 few CASIPTRPVDTYEQYF TGCGCCAGCATCCCGACGAGGCCAGTCGATACCTACGAGCAGTACTTC
TRBD1 TRBJ1-2 TRBV18 . CASSSGYGTGPLDTF TGTGCCAGCTCATCGGGTTACGGGACAGGGCCCCTCGACACCTTC
. TRBJ2-3 TRBV5-4 . CASSLAGPSTDTQYF TGTGCCAGCAGCTTAGCGGGTCCTAGCACAGATACGCAGTATTTT
. TRBJ1-4 TRBV18 few CASSSDPGMRGKLFF TGTGCCAGCTCATCAGATCCGGGGATGCGAGGAAAACTGTTTTTT
TRBD2 TRBJ2-1 TRBV14 few CASSQERARGGRNEQFF TGTGCCAGCAGCCAAGAACGAGCGCGGGGGGGCCGCAATGAGCAGTTCTTC
TRBD2 TRBJ2-2 TRBV19 . CASLSGTNTGELFF TGTGCCTCCCTAAGCGGGACGAACACCGGGGAGCTGTTTTTT
TRBD1 TRBJ1-1 TRBV20-1 . CSASSGQGTNTEAFF TGCAGTGCTAGTTCCGGACAGGGGACGAACACTGAAGCTTTCTTT
. TRBJ1-2 TRBV27 . CASSFLASNYGYTF TGTGCCAGCAGTTTTCTGGCAAGTAACTATGGCTACACCTTC
TRBD1 TRBJ1-3 TRBV9 . CASSVAPGGSGNTIYF TGTGCCAGCAGCGTAGCCCCAGGGGGCTCTGGAAACACCATATATTTT
. TRBJ1-2 TRBV4-3 . CASSQDADLLYGYTF TGCGCCAGCAGCCAAGATGCGGATTTACTCTATGGCTACACCTTC
. TRBJ1-3 TRBV3-1/TRBV3-2 . CASSPGSGNTIYF TGTGCCAGCAGCCCCGGCTCTGGAAACACCATATATTTT
. TRBJ2-2 TRBV12-3/TRBV12-4 . CASRIVVTGELFF TGTGCCAGCAGAATAGTGGTTACCGGGGAGCTGTTTTTT
TRBD1 TRBJ1-2 TRBV5-1 . CASSSSPGLGQGGRGYTF TGCGCCAGCAGCTCCTCCCCCGGCCTAGGACAGGGAGGTCGTGGCTACACCTTC
TRBD1 TRBJ1-6 TRBV10-3 . CAISDREISSPLHF TGTGCCATCAGCGACAGGGAAATCAGTTCACCCCTCCACTTT
. TRBJ1-1 TRBV18 . CASSLNLPSMNTEAFF TGTGCCAGCTCACTCAATCTACCGAGTATGAACACTGAAGCTTTCTTT
TRBD2 TRBJ2-1 TRBV3-1/TRBV3-2 . CASSQGAGTYNEQFF TGTGCCAGCAGCCAGGGAGCGGGGACCTACAATGAGCAGTTCTTC
. TRBJ2-5 TRBV5-1 . CASSPFDRAQETQYF TGCGCCAGCAGCCCCTTCGACAGAGCCCAAGAGACCCAGTACTTC
. TRBJ1-5 TRBV2 . CASGHRDSNQPQHF TGTGCCAGCGGTCACAGGGATAGCAATCAGCCCCAGCATTTT
. TRBJ1-5 TRBV19 . CASIRGPYQPQHF TGTGCCAGTATCAGGGGTCCTTATCAGCCCCAGCATTTT